This T cell receptor (beta chain) was retrieved from a study of T cell repertoires in cytomegalovirus infection. Across the whole study: Indicated by public TCR beta signatures were CMV infection and matching HLA type. Study observations and caveats: Accumulated public TCR beta family frequency recognized individuals carrying CMV together with the relevant HLA. Ex vivo responses were dominated by HLA-C-restricted CMV-specific TCR beta clonotypes.

In the case of this clonotype: Its matching antigen is unknown.

In TCRdb, the reads were re-called with MiXCR into one record per CDR3 protein. The sample yields some 270,000 distinct CDR3 sequences, 15% to 20% seen once. The length of the CDR3 is 14 residues. The germline V gene encodes CDR1 MNHEY and CDR2 SMNVEV (reference sequence). Trimming pared 6 bases from V and 0 bases from J, leaving 8 bases between. This sequence joins TRBV27 and TRBJ2-2; D remains ambiguous. The sample taken for sequencing was CD8+ T cells from PBMCs. The TCR was taken from a human donor in good health (CMV status not recorded). Some clones in this sample may be carry-over from other donors' samples. The CDR3 protein is CASRQDPNTGELFF. DNA for the CDR3: TGTGCCAGCAGGCAGGATCCGAACACCGGGGAGCTGTTTTTT.